These T cell receptor beta chains were read from a single sample in a study of T cells in Graves' hyperthyroidism and ophthalmopathy. Via MiXCR, TCRdb re-called the multiplex PCR reads, giving one row per CDR3 protein. The sample contains hundreds of thousands of distinct CDR3 sequences, roughly 37% of which appear only once. Material for sequencing was blood. The receptors come from a man younger than 35 with Graves' hyperthyroidism. Both conserved end residues are part of each CDR3. Fields, in order: D gene, clone size, J gene, V gene, CDR3 DNA, CDR3 protein. A D gene is named only where the DNA matches it firmly. Some rows have no size entry. The others give once, few or many, or a class for an expanded clone.

>-|-|TRBJ1-5|TRBV28
TGTGCCAGCAGTTTATCCCAGAACTATCAGCCCCAGCATTTT
CASSLSQNYQPQHF
>-|-|TRBJ2-7|TRBV2
TGTGCCAGCAGCTTAGGAGGAGTTGGGACCTACGAGCAGTACTTC
CASSLGGVGTYEQYF
>-|-|TRBJ1-5|TRBV7-2
TGTGCCAGCAGCTTAGAAGACGGTCAGCCCCAGCATTTT
CASSLEDGQPQHF
>TRBD2|-|TRBJ2-7|TRBV7-2
TGTGCCAGCAGCCAAGATATACTAGCGAACTCCTACGAGCAGTACTTC
CASSQDILANSYEQYF
>-|-|TRBJ2-7|TRBV20-1
TGCAGTGCTAGAGAAGGGTACAGGAGCTCCTACGAGCAGTACTTC
CSAREGYRSSYEQYF
>-|once|TRBJ2-5|TRBV25-1
TGTGCCAGCAGCCCGAGGGAGGTGACCCAGTACTTC
CASSPREVTQYF
>-|few|TRBJ2-5|TRBV7-2
TGTGCCAGCAGCTTAGCGATGTTCGACCCTTGGGGGACCCAGTACTTC
CASSLAMFDPWGTQYF
>TRBD1|many|TRBJ1-1|TRBV25-1
TGTGCCAGCAGGGTAGGGGGCGGTTTGAACACTGAAGCTTTCTTT
CASRVGGGLNTEAFF
>TRBD1|many|TRBJ1-2|TRBV9
TGTGCCAGCAGCGGGCGGGACAGCTATGGCTACACCTTC
CASSGRDSYGYTF
>TRBD1|-|TRBJ1-5|TRBV12-3/TRBV12-4
TGTGCCAGCAGCCTCGGGGGACAGGGTATAAATCAGCCCCAGCATTTT
CASSLGGQGINQPQHF
>-|few|TRBJ2-7|TRBV19
TGTGCCAGTATCGGCGGTGATTCCTACGAGCAGTACTTC
CASIGGDSYEQYF
>-|few|TRBJ2-1|TRBV10-3
TGTGCCATCGAAGGTACTGGTGAGCAGTTCTTC
CAIEGTGEQFF
>-|many|TRBJ2-7|TRBV12-3/TRBV12-4
TGTGCCAGCAGTTCGGGGAGCGGGGAGCAGTACTTC
CASSSGSGEQYF
>-|-|TRBJ1-1|TRBV5-4
TGTGCCAGCAGCCCCCACACCGTCGGACGCACTGAAGCTTTCTTT
CASSPHTVGRTEAFF
>-|-|TRBJ1-1|TRBV20-1
TGCAGTGCTAAGTCGGGGGTGGTAGACACTGAAGCTTTCTTT
CSAKSGVVDTEAFF
>TRBD2|many|TRBJ2-2|TRBV7-2
TGTGCCGAAGGGCGGCGGGAGGTAACCGGGGAGCTGTTTTTT
CAEGRREVTGELFF
>-|-|TRBJ1-1|TRBV6-5
TGTGCCAGCAGTTACGGGACGGTGGGCACTGAAGCTTTCTTT
CASSYGTVGTEAFF
>-|-|TRBJ1-5|TRBV20-1
TGCAGTGGGGGCAGGGGAGATCAGCCCCAGCATTTT
CSGGRGDQPQHF
>TRBD1|-|TRBJ2-7|TRBV29-1
TGCAGCGTTTCACAGGCTGGGGACAGTAAGTACGAGCAGTACTTC
CSVSQAGDSKYEQYF
>-|-|TRBJ2-7|TRBV2
TGTGCCAGCAGGGTAGACATCTCCTACAAGCAGTACTTC
CASRVDISYKQYF
>TRBD2|many|TRBJ2-2|TRBV10-3
TGTGCCATCAGTGATGGGGAGGGAACCGGGGAGCTGTTTTTT
CAISDGEGTGELFF
>-|many|TRBJ1-1|TRBV29-1
TGCAGGACGACACCTGAAGCTTTCTTT
CRTTPEAFF
>TRBD1|-|TRBJ1-5|TRBV9
TGTGCCAGCAACCGACAGGGGGGCAATCAGCCCCAGCATTTT
CASNRQGGNQPQHF
>-|-|TRBJ2-7|TRBV4-1
TGCGCCAGCAGTTTGCGGGTACCCTACGAGCAGTACTTC
CASSLRVPYEQYF
>TRBD1|-|TRBJ1-1|TRBV29-1
TGCAGCGGAACAGGGGCGAACACTGAAGCTTTCTTT
CSGTGANTEAFF
>-|-|TRBJ1-5|TRBV7-3
TGTGCCAGCAGTGACGGACAAGGGCCTCTCGCCCAGCATTTT
CASSDGQGPLAQHF
>TRBD1|few|TRBJ1-5|TRBV6-5
TGTGCCAGCAGTACGCCAACAGGGGTTAGCAATCAGCCCCAGCATTTT
CASSTPTGVSNQPQHF
>-|-|TRBJ2-7|TRBV20-1
TGCAGTGCTAGAGTGGCAGGACAGACGCGAGCCTACGAGCAGTACTTC
CSARVAGQTRAYEQYF
>-|-|TRBJ1-1|TRBV25-1
TGTGCCAGCAGCCAGGGTCCTCCGGGCAAGAACACTGAAGCTTTCTTT
CASSQGPPGKNTEAFF
>-|few|TRBJ2-7|TRBV7-9
TGTGCCAGCAGTGTAGATGGGAACGGAATGGACGAGCAGTACTTC
CASSVDGNGMDEQYF
>-|-|TRBJ2-2|TRBV5-1
TGCGCCAGCAGCTTAGGTTCTGGCCAGGGTAGGACCGGGGAGCTGTTTTTT
CASSLGSGQGRTGELFF
>-|-|TRBJ1-2|TRBV29-1
TGCAGCGTTGAACACACGGGCGCGACAGCCCGTGGTACCTATGGCTACACCTTC
CSVEHTGATARGTYGYTF
>TRBD2|-|TRBJ2-2|TRBV4-2
TGTGCCAGCAGTCCCCCAGCGGGAGGGAACACCGGGGAGCTGTTTTTT
CASSPPAGGNTGELFF
>TRBD1|many|TRBJ1-1|TRBV7-9
TGTGCCAGCAGCTCGACAGGGGTGAGCACTGAAGCTTTCTTT
CASSSTGVSTEAFF
>-|many|TRBJ1-2|TRBV9
TGTGCCAGCAGCGATAGTGATCGGGGCTACACCTTC
CASSDSDRGYTF
>-|few|TRBJ1-5|TRBV19
TGTGCCAGTAAATCCCTAATTTTTGGGGGGGATCAGCCCCAGCATTTT
CASKSLIFGGDQPQHF
>-|-|TRBJ1-5|TRBV7-3
TGTGCCAGCAGCTTATTCTGTTTGAGCAATCAGCCCCAGCATTTT
CASSLFCLSNQPQHF
>TRBD1|many|TRBJ1-4|TRBV20-1
TGCAGTGCTAAGGCTTTCGACAGGGGAGGAGAAAAACTGTTTTTT
CSAKAFDRGGEKLFF
>-|many|TRBJ2-2|TRBV29-1
TGCAGCGTTGTCGGGGCGAACACCGGGGAGCTGTTTTTT
CSVVGANTGELFF
>-|-|TRBJ2-5|TRBV29-1
TGCAGCGTTGACAAATGGACCCCTTACCAAGAGACCCAGTACTTC
CSVDKWTPYQETQYF
>-|many|TRBJ1-6|TRBV2
TGTGCCAGTGACAGCTCCTATAATTCACCCCTCCACTTT
CASDSSYNSPLHF
>TRBD1|-|TRBJ2-7|TRBV10-3
TGTGCCGCGCTGCAGGGACAGGGGGCGCGAAGAGAGCAGTACTTC
CAALQGQGARREQYF
>-|many|TRBJ2-5|TRBV7-2
TGTGCCAGCAGCTTAAGGACCGAGACCCAGTACTTC
CASSLRTETQYF
>TRBD1|-|TRBJ1-1|TRBV10-2
TGCGCCAGCTCTCATACAGGGGTTTGGACTGAAGCTTTCTTT
CASSHTGVWTEAFF
>TRBD1|-|TRBJ1-5|TRBV19
TGTGCCAGTAGTATCCCCGGGACAGGGGGTATGAAGCCCCAGCATTTT
CASSIPGTGGMKPQHF
>TRBD1|-|TRBJ1-6|TRBV2
TGTGCCAGCAGTAAGACAGGGGCTTATTCACCCCTCCACTTT
CASSKTGAYSPLHF